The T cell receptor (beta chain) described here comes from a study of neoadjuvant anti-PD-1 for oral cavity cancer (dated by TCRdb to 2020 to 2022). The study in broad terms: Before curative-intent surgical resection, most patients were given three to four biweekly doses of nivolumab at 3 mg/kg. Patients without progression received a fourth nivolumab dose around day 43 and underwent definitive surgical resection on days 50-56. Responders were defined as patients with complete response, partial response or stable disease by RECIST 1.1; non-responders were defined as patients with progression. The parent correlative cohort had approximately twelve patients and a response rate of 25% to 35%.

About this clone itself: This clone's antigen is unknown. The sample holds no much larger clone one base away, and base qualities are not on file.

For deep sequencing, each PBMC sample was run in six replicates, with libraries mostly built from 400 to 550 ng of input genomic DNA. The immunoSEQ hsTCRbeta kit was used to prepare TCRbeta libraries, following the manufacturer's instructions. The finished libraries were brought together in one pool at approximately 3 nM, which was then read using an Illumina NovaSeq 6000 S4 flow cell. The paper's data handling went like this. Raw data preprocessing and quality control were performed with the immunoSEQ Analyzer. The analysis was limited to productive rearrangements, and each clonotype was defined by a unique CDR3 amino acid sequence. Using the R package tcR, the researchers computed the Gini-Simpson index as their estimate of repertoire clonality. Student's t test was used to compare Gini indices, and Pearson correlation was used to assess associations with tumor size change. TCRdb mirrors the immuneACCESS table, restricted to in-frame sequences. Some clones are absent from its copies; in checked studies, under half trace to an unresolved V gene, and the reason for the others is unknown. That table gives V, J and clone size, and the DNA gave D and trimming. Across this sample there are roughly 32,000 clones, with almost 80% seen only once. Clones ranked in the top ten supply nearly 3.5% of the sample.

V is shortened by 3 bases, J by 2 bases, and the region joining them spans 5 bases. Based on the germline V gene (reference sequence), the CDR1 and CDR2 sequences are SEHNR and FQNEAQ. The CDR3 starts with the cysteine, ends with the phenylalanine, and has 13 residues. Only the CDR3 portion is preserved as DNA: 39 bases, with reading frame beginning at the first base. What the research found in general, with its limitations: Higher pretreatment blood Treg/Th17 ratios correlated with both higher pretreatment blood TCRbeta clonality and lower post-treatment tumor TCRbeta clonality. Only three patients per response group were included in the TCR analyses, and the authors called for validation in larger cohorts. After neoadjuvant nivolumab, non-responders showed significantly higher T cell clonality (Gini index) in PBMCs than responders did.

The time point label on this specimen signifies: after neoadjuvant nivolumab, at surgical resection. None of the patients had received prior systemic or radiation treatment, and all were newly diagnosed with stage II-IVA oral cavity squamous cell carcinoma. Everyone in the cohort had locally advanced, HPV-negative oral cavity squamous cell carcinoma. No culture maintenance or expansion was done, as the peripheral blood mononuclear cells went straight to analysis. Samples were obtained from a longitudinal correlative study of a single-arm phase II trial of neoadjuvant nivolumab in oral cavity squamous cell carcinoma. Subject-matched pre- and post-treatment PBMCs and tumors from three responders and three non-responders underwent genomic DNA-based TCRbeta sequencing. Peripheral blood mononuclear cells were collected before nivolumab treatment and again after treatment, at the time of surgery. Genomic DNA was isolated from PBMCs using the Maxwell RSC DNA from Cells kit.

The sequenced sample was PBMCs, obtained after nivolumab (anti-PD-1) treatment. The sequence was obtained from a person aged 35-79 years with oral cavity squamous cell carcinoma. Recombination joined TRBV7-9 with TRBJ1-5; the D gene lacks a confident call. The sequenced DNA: TGTGCCAGCAGCTTTGAGGGCAATCAGCCCCAGCATTTT. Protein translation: CASSFEGNQPQHF.